This TCR beta chain was found in a study of T cell repertoires in ileal Crohn's disease. Turning to the study itself: Patients had a median approximately 8-year disease duration, and roughly 32% were active smokers. Thiopurines (approximately ten) or anti-TNF agents (roughly 18) were given postoperatively to about half. The study, taken as a whole, reports: Clonality above 26.8% at surgery always came with endoscopic recurrence. Sorted CD8 T cells held more high-frequency clones than CD4.

Of note for this clone: Its antigen is not known.

Clones were sequenced by immunoSEQ multiplex PCR, and TCRdb holds only the in-frame ones, with some missing. The sample holds over 25,000 clones, over 75% seen once. CDR1 is MNHEY, CDR2 SVGAGI, per germline. V gave up 8 bases and J gave up 7 bases, with 11 bases separating them. This CDR3 has 11 amino acids. This TCR came from an adult with Crohn's disease. The chain links TRBV6-5 to TRBJ1-2; D perhaps matches TRBD1 (5 bases). The source material was ileal tissue. CDR3 protein: CASGAGGGYTF. The CDR3 coding sequence is TGTGCCAGCGGAGCGGGGGGTGGCTACACCTTC.